This T cell receptor (beta chain) came from a study of OX40 agonist ivuxolimab in advanced cancers. On the study more broadly: Each patient was given ivuxolimab into a vein every 2 weeks, at 0.01 to 10 mg/kg. General study results and limits: Expanded clones were, on average, more numerous in CD8+ T cells than in CD4+. Among the nonresponders, some also had low normalized T-cell clonal expansion.

The sample holds one count of this clone. Its specificity is not known. Only in-frame clones appear in the TCRdb table, and some are missing; sequencing was by immunoSEQ multiplex PCR. Of about 140,000 clones listed, roughly 91% are singletons. This receptor was obtained from an adult with an advanced solid tumor such as melanoma, head and neck, liver or kidney cancer. Sequencing used CD4+ or CD8+ T cells sorted from blood, obtained in a trial of the OX40 agonist ivuxolimab.

The CDR3 region is CAISANRDNFYSNQPQHF. CDR3 DNA sequence: TGTGCCATCAGTGCCAACCGGGACAACTTTTATAGCAATCAGCCCCAGCATTTT. The rearrangement links TRBV10-3 to TRBJ1-5, with a weak D call TRBD1 (6 bases). Germline CDR1 reads ENHRY; CDR2 reads SYGVKD. This CDR3 comprises 18 residues. V lost 4 bases, J lost 0 bases, and 19 bases lay in between.